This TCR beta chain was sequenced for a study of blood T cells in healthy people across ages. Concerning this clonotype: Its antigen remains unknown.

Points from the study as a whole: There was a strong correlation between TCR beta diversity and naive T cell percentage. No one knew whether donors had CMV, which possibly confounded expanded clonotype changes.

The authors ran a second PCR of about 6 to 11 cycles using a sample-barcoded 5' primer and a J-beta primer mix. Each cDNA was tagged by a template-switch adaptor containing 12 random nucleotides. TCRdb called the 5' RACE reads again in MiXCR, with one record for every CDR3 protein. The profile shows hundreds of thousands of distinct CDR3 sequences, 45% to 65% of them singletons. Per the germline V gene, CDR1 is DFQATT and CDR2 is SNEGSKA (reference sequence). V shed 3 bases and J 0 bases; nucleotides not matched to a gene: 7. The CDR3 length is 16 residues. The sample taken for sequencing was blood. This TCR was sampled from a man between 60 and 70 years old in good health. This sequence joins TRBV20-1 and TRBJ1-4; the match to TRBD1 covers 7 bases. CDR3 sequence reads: CSASGGQDATNEKLFF. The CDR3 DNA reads TGCAGTGCTAGCGGAGGACAGGATGCAACTAATGAAAAACTGTTTTTT.